Listed here are 12 T cell receptor beta chains from one sample, sequenced in a study of Graves' ophthalmopathy and Graves' hyperthyroidism. The sequenced template was RNA, covering the TCR beta CDR3 region. After a first-round RT-PCR with HTBI primers, a second-round multiplex PCR was run. TCRdb passed the multiplex PCR reads through MiXCR, listing each CDR3 protein once. The repertoire consists of hundreds of thousands of distinct CDR3 sequences, with 22% occurring once and the leading ten covering approximately 6.9%. Sequencing was done on a sample of peripheral blood. The source of these receptors is a woman under 30 with stable Graves' hyperthyroidism. Some clones in this sample may be carry-over from other donors' samples.

V usage is TRBV12-3 or TRBV12-4 and J usage is TRBJ1-2; D unclear. The V gene lost 0 bases and the J gene lost 4 bases, with 9 bases spanning the gap. The CDR3 runs to 14 residues. CDR3 sequence reads: CASSLAVRTYGYTF. CDR3 in DNA: TGTGCCAGCAGTTTAGCAGTCAGGACCTATGGCTACACCTTC.

This clonotype was seen ten or more times. The gene calls are TRBV4-1 and TRBJ2-7; D remains ambiguous. Trimming cost V 4 bases and J 0 bases, with 25 bases left between them. Looked up from germline, CDR1 is MGHRA and CDR2 is YSYEKL. The CDR3 has 19 residues. The CDR3 reads CASSPSFIHRARSSYEQYF. Written as DNA, the CDR3 is TGCGCCAGCAGCCCTTCTTTCATTCACCGGGCGCGGTCCTCCTACGAGCAGTACTTC.

About this clonotype itself: The junction does not match germline at one end; this may be a read error. The rearrangement joins TRBV10-1 to TRBJ2-7; D possibly uses TRBD1 or TRBD2 (5 bases each). The CDR3 runs 13 residues. CDR1 and CDR2 from the germline V gene are WNHNN and SYGVQD (reference sequence). The CDR3 bases are TGCGCCAGCAGTGAGGGCGAACTGGGGGAGCATTACTTC. Translation: CASSEGELGEHYF.

V gene TRBV6-1 combines with J gene TRBJ2-5, with D perhaps TRBD2 (5 bases). Germline values: CDR1 MNHNS, CDR2 SASEGT. The CDR3 length is 16 residues. V was pared by 7 bases and J by 2 bases, with 20 bases between. The CDR3 nucleotides read TGTGCCAGCAAAATTATTTCGGGGTCAAATCAAGAGACCCAGTACTTC. Translating gives CASKIISGSNQETQYF.

This clonotype was picked up many times. This sequence joins TRBV20-1 and TRBJ2-7; TRBD2 matches 7 bases. Germline assignment: CDR1 DFQATT and CDR2 SNEGSKA (reference sequence). The J segment lost 3 bases and the V segment lost 1 base, leaving 6 bases of the junction unmatched. This CDR3 spans 14 amino acids. The CDR3: CSARGPGGSYEQYF. In DNA form, the CDR3 reads TGCAGTGCTAGAGGCCCCGGCGGGAGCTACGAGCAGTACTTC.

This clonotype was seen only a few times. V gene TRBV6-1 combines with J gene TRBJ1-2; D gene unclear. The V gene's germline CDR1 is MNHNS and CDR2 SASEGT. V was pared by 7 bases and J by 4 bases, with 19 bases between. The CDR3 consists of 15 residues. Here the CDR3 reads CASTPLTELTYGYTF. The DNA for the CDR3 is TGTGCCAGCACCCCACTCACGGAATTGACCTATGGCTACACCTTC.

This clonotype was observed many times. The rearrangement links TRBV28 to TRBJ2-5; the D gene could be TRBD1 or TRBD2 (5 bases each). Germline CDR1 MDHEN, CDR2 SYDVKM. The CDR3 has 15 residues. Trimming cost V 3 bases and J 7 bases, with 18 bases left between them. The CDR3 loop is CASSFARTGGGTQYF. The CDR3 bases are TGTGCCAGCAGTTTTGCCCGAACAGGAGGAGGGACCCAGTACTTC.

This clonotype appeared a single time. This sequence joins TRBV27 and TRBJ1-1; 7 bases are a match to TRBD1. CDR3 length: 14 amino acids. Germline V gene sequence: CDR1 MNHEY, CDR2 SMNVEV (reference sequence). The junction had 3 bases not matched to a gene; V was cut back by 4 bases and J by 1 base. The CDR3: CASSWDSENTEAFF. As DNA, the CDR3 is TGTGCCAGCAGTTGGGACAGTGAGAACACTGAAGCTTTCTTT.

This clonotype has ten or more counts. The chain carries TRBV20-1 and TRBJ1-5, with D tentatively TRBD1 (5 bases). The V end was cut by 2 bases, the J end by 0 bases, with 8 bases between. Germline CDR1 DFQATT, CDR2 SNEGSKA (reference sequence). The CDR3 totals 14 residues. The DNA of the CDR3 is TGCAGTGCTAGAATTGGGGGTAGCAATCAGCCCCAGCATTTT. Its translation is CSARIGGSNQPQHF.

This clonotype was picked up many times. The chain combines TRBV7-2 with TRBJ2-5, with TRBD1 matching 10 bases. The CDR3 is 15 amino acids. J was trimmed by 5 bases and V by 3 bases; bases with no gene match: 6. Germline loops: CDR1 SGHTA, CDR2 FQGNSA. The CDR3 region has the DNA TGTGCCAGCAGCTTCGGGACAGGGGTCGGGGAGACCCAGTACTTC. This sequence encodes CASSFGTGVGETQYF.

This clonotype was seen a handful of times. The V and J genes are TRBV18 and TRBJ2-2, with TRBD1 as a possible D gene (6 bases). The germline V gene has CDR1 KGHSH and CDR2 LQKENI. This CDR3 has 16 amino acids. Trimming removed 6 bases from V and 3 bases from J, with 17 bases in between. The CDR3 region is CASSSQGYGDTGELFF. CDR3 in DNA: TGTGCCAGCTCGTCGCAGGGGTACGGGGACACCGGGGAGCTGTTTTTT.

The rearrangement uses TRBV6-1 and TRBJ2-5; D uncertain. CDR3 length equals 16 residues. Trimming took off 1 base at V and 4 bases at J, with 16 bases between the two ends. CDR1 and CDR2 from the germline V gene are MNHNS and SASEGT. The CDR3 loop reads CASSEGVLFGSETQYF. In nucleotides, the CDR3 is TGTGCCAGCAGTGAAGGGGTCCTCTTCGGATCAGAGACCCAGTACTTC.